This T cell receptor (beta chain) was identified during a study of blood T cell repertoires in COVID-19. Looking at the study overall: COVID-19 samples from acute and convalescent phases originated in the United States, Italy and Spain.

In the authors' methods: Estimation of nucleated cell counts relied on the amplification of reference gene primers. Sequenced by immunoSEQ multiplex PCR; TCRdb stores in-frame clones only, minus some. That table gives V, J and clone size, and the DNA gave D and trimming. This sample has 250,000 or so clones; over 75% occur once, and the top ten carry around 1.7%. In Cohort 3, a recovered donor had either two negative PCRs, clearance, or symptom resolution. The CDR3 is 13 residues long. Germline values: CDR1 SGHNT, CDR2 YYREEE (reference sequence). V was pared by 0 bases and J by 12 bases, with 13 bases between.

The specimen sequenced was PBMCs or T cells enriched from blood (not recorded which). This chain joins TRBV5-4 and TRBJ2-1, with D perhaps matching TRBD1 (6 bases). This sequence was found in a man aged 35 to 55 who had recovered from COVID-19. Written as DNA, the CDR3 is TGTGCCAGCAGCTTGGGGTTGGGGGCTCGGCAGTTCTTC. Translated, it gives CASSLGLGARQFF.